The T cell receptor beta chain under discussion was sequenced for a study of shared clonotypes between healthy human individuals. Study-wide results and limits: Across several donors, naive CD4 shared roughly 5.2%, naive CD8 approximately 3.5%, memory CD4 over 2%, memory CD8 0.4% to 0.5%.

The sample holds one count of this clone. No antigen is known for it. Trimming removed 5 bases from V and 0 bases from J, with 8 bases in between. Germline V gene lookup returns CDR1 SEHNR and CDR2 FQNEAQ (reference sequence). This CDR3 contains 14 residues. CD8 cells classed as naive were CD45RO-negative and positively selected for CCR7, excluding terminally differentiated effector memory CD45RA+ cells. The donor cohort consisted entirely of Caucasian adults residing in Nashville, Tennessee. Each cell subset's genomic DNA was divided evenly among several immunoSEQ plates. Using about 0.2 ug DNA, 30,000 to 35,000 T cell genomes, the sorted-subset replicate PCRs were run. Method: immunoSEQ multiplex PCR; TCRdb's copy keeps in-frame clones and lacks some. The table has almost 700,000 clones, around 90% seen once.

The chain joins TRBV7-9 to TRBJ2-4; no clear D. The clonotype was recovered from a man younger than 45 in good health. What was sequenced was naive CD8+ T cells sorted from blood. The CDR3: CASSKVLAKNIQYF. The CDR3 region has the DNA TGTGCCAGCAGCAAGGTTTTAGCCAAAAACATTCAGTACTTC. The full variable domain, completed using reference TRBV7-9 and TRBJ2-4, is DTGVSQNPRHKITKRGQNVTFRCDPISEHNRLYWYRQTLGQGPEFLTYFQNEAQLEKSRLLSDRFSAERPKGSFSTLEIQRTEQGDSAMYLCASSKVLAKNIQYFGAGTRLSVL.